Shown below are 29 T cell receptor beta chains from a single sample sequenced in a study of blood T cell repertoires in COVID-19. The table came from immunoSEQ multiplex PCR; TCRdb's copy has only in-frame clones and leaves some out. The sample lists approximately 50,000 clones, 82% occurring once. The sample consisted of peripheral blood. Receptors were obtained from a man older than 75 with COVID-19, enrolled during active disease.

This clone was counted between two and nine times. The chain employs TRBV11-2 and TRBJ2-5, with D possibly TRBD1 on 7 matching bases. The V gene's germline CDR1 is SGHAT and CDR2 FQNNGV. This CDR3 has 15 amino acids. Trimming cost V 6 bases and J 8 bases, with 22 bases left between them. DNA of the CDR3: TGTGCCAGCAGTCCCCGGGGGCAGGGGGTAATAACCCAGTACTTC. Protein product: CASSPRGQGVITQYF.

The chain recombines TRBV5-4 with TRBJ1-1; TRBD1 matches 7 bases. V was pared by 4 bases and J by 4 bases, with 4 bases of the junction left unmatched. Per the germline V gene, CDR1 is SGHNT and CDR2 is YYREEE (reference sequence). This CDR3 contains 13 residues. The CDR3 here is CASSRDSLTEAFF. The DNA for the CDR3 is TGTGCCAGCAGCCGGGACAGTCTCACTGAAGCTTTCTTT.

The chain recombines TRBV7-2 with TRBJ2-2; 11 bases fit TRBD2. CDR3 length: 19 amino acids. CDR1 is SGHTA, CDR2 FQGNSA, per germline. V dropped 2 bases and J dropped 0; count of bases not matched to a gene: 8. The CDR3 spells CASSLSLRLAGPNTGELFF. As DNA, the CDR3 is TGTGCCAGCAGCTTATCTCTTCGACTAGCGGGACCGAACACCGGGGAGCTGTTTTTT.

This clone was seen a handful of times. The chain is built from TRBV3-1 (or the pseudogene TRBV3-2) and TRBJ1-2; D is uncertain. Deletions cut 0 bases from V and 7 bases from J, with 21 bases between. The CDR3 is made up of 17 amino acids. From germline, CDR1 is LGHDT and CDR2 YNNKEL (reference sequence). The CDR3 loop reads CASSQDLPPAKGGGYTF. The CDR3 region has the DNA TGTGCCAGCAGCCAAGATCTCCCCCCAGCCAAAGGAGGTGGCTACACCTTC.

This CDR3 reads CASSQDYLTSYEQYF. The CDR3 nucleotides read TGTGCCAGCAGCCAGGACTACCTGACCTCCTACGAGCAGTACTTC. The chain recombines TRBV9 with TRBJ2-7; possible D gene TRBD2, 6 bases. Germline CDR1 is SGDLS and CDR2 is YYNGEE. The CDR3 runs 15 residues. Trimming took 4 bases from V and 0 from J, leaving 14 bases between them.

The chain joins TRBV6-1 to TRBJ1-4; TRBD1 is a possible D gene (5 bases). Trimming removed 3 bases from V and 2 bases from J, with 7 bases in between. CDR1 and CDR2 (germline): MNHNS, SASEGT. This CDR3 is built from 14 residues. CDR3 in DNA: TGTGCCAGCAGTGAGGGGGGGACTAATGAAAAACTGTTTTTT. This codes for CASSEGGTNEKLFF.

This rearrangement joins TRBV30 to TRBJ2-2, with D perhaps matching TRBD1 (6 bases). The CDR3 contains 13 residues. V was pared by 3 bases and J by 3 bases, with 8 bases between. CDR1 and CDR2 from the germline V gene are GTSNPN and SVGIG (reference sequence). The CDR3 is CAWSRGDTGELFF. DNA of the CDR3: TGTGCCTGGAGCAGGGGAGACACCGGGGAGCTGTTTTTT.

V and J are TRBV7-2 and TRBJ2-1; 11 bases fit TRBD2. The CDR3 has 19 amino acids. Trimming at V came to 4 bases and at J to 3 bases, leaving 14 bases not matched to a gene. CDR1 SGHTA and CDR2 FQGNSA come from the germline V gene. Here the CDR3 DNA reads TGTGCCAGCAGCTCCCCCGCCGCCACTAGCGGGGGTTACTACAATGAGCAGTTCTTC. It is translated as CASSSPAATSGGYYNEQFF.

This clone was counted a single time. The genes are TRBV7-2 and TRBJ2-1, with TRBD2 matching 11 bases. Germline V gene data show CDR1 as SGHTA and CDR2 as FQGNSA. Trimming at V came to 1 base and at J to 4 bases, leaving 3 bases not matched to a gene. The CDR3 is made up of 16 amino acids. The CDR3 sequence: CASSLEGTSGYNEQFF. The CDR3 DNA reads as TGTGCCAGCAGCTTAGAAGGGACTAGCGGTTACAATGAGCAGTTCTTC.

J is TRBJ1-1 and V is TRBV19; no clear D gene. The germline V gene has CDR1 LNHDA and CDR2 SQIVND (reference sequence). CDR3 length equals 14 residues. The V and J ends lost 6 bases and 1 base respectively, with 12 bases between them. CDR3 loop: CASSPLSSNTEAFF. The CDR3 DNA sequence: TGTGCCAGTAGCCCTCTCTCGTCGAACACTGAAGCTTTCTTT.

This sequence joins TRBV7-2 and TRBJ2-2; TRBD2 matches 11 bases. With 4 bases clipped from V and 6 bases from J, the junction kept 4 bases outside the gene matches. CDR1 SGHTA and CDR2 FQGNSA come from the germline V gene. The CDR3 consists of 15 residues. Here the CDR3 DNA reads TGTGCCAGCAGCTCCGGACTAGCGGGCGCCGGGGAGCTGTTTTTT. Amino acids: CASSSGLAGAGELFF.

DNA for the CDR3: TGCAGTGCTAGTAGACAGATGAACACCGGGGAGCTGTTTTTT. Translated: CSASRQMNTGELFF. V gene TRBV20-1 combines with J gene TRBJ2-2, with D perhaps matching TRBD1 (5 bases). Germline V gives CDR1 DFQATT, CDR2 SNEGSKA (reference sequence). V lost 3 bases and J lost 1, with 9 bases in between. This CDR3 comprises 14 residues.

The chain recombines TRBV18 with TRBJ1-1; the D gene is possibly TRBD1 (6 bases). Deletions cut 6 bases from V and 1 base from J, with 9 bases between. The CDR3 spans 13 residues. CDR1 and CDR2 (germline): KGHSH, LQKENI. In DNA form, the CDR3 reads TGTGCCAGCTCGCAGGGGCGGAACACTGAAGCTTTCTTT. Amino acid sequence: CASSQGRNTEAFF.

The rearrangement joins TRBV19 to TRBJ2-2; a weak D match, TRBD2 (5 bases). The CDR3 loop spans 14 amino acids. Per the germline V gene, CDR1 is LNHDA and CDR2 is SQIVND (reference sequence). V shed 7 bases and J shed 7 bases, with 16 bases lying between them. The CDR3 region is CASKQPAGVGELFF. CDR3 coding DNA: TGTGCCAGTAAACAGCCCGCCGGGGTCGGGGAGCTGTTTTTT.

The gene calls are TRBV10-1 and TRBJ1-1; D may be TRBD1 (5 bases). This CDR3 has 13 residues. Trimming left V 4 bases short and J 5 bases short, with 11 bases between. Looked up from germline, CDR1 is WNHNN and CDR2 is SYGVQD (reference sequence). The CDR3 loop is CASSGGGRTEAFF. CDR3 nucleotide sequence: TGCGCCAGCAGTGGGGGGGGAAGGACTGAAGCTTTCTTT.

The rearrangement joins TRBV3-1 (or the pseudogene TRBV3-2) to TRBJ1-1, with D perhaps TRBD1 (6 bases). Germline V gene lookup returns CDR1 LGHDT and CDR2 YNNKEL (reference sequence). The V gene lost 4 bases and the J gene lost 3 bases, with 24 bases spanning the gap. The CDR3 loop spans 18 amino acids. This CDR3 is CASSPTGGLIITYTEAFF. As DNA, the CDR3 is TGTGCCAGCAGCCCTACGGGGGGGCTGATTATCACCTACACTGAAGCTTTCTTT.

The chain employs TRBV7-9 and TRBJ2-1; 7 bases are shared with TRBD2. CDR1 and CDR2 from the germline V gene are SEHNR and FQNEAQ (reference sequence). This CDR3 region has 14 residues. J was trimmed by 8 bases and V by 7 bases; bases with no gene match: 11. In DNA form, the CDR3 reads TGTGCCAGCACCATCCTGGGAGGGGTCCATGAGCAGTTCTTC. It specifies CASTILGGVHEQFF.

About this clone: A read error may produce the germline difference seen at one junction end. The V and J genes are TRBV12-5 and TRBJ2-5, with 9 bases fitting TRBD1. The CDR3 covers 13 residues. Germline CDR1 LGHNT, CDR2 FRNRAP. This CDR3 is CASGLVHGTGMDF. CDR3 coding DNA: TGTGCTAGTGGTTTGGTACACGGGACAGGGATGGACTTC.

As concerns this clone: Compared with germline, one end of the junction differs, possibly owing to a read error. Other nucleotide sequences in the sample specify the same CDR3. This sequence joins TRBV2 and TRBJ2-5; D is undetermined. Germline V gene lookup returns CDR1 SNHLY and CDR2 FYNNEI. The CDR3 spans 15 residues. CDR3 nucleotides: TGTGCCAGCAGTGACGAGAGGCAACTCCAAGAGACTCAGTACTTC. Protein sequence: CASSDERQLQETQYF.

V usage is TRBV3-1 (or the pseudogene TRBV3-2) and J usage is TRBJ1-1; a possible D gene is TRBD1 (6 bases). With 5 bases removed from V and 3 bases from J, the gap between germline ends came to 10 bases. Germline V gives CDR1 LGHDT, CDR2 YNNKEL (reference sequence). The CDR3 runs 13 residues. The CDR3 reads CASSFNRDTEAFF. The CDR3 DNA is TGTGCCAGCAGCTTTAACAGGGACACTGAAGCTTTCTTT.

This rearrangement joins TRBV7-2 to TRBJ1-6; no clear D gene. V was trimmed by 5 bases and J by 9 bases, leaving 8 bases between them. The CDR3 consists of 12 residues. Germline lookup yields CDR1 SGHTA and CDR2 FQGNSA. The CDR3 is CASSPVFSPLHF. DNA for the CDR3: TGTGCCAGCAGCCCGGTCTTTTCACCCCTCCACTTT.

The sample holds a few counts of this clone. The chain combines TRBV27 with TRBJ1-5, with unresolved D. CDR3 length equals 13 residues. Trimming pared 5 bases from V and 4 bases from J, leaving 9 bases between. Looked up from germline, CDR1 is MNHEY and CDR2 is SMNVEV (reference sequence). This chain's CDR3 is CASSRAGNQPQHF. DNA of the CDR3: TGTGCCAGCAGTCGTGCCGGGAATCAGCCCCAGCATTTT.

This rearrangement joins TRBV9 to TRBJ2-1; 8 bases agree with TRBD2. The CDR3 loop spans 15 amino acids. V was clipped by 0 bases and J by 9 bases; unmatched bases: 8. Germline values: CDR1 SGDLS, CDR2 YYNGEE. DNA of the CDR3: TGTGCCAGCAGCGTAGCTGGCGGGGGGAGGGGTGAGCAGTTCTTC. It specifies CASSVAGGGRGEQFF. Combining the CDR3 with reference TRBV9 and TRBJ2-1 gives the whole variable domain DSGVTQTPKHLITATGQRVTLRCSPRSGDLSVYWYQQSLDQGLQFLIQYYNGEERAKGNILERFSAQQFPDLHSELNLSSLELGDSALYFCASSVAGGGRGEQFFGPGTRLTVL.

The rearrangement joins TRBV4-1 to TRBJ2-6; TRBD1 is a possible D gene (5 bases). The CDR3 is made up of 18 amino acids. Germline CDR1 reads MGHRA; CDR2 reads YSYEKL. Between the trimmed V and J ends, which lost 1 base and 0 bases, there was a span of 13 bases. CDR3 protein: CASSQGPGINSGANVLTF. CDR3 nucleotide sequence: TGCGCCAGCAGCCAAGGGCCAGGGATAAACTCTGGGGCCAACGTCCTGACTTTC.

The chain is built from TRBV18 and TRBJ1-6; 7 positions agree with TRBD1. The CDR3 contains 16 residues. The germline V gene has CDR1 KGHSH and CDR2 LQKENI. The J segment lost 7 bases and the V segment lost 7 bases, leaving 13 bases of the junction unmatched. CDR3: CASLPGSGTANSPLHF. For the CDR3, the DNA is TGTGCCAGCTTACCGGGTAGTGGGACAGCGAATTCACCCCTCCACTTT. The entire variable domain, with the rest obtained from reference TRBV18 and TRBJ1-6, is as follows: NAGVMQNPRHLVRRRGQEARLRCSPMKGHSHVYWYRQLPEEGLKFMVYLQKENIIDESGMPKERFSAEFPKEGPSILRIQQVVRGDSAAYFCASLPGSGTANSPLHFGNGTRLTVT.

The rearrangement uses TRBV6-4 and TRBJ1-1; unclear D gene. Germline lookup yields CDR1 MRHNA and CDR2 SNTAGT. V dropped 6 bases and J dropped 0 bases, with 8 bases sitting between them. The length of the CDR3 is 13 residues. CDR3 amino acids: CASSFNLNTEAFF. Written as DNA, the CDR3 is TGTGCCAGCAGCTTTAATTTGAACACTGAAGCTTTCTTT.

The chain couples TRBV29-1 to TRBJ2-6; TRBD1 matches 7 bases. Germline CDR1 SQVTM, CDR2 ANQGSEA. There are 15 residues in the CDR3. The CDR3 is CSARTGVAGANVLTF. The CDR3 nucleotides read TGCAGTGCACGAACAGGGGTCGCTGGGGCCAACGTCCTGACTTTC.

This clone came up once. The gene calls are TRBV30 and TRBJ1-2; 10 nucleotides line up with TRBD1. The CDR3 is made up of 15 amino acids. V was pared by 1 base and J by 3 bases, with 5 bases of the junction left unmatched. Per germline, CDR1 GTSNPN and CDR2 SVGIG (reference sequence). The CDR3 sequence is CAWSGQGAKYYGYTF. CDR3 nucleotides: TGTGCCTGGAGTGGACAGGGGGCAAAATACTATGGCTACACCTTC. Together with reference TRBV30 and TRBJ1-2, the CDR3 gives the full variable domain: SQTIHQWPATLVQPVGSPLSLECTVEGTSNPNLYWYRQAAGRGLQLLFYSVGIGQISSEVPQNLSASRPQDRQFILSSKKLLLSDSGFYLCAWSGQGAKYYGYTFGSGTRLTVV.

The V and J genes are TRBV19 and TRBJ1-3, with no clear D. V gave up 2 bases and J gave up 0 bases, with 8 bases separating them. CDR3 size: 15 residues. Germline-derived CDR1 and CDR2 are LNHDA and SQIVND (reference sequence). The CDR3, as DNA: TGTGCCAGTAGTATACTCAGGAACTCTGGAAACACCATATATTTT. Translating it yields CASSILRNSGNTIYF.